Sequencing of this TCR beta chain was carried out in a study of blood T cell repertoires in COVID-19. At the level of the study: Both acute and convalescent COVID-19 samples were obtained from the United States, Italy and Spain. Sample material is recorded as cDNA or gDNA derived from T cells, B-cell-depleted T cells, or PBMCs.

Authors' methods: Amplification with reference gene primers provided the estimates of nucleated cell counts. The assay was immunoSEQ multiplex PCR, and TCRdb's table has in-frame clones only and misses some. That table gives V, J and clone size, and the DNA gave D and trimming. The sample comprises about 350,000 clones, approximately 90% of which are singletons, and roughly 4% rests with the top ten. The CDR3 sequence is 16 residues long. The germline V and J ends were trimmed by 0 bases and 1 base, with 12 bases remaining between them. Germline V gene data show CDR1 as LGHDT and CDR2 as YNNKEL (reference sequence). In its sample, this clone was seen once.

The V gene is TRBV3-1 (or the pseudogene TRBV3-2), the J gene TRBJ1-1; D not resolved. This clonotype was sampled from a woman in her sixties or seventies with COVID-19, enrolled during active disease. The source material was peripheral blood. The CDR3 region is CASSQEYGVKNTEAFF. The CDR3 bases are TGTGCCAGCAGCCAAGAGTACGGGGTCAAGAACACTGAAGCTTTCTTT.